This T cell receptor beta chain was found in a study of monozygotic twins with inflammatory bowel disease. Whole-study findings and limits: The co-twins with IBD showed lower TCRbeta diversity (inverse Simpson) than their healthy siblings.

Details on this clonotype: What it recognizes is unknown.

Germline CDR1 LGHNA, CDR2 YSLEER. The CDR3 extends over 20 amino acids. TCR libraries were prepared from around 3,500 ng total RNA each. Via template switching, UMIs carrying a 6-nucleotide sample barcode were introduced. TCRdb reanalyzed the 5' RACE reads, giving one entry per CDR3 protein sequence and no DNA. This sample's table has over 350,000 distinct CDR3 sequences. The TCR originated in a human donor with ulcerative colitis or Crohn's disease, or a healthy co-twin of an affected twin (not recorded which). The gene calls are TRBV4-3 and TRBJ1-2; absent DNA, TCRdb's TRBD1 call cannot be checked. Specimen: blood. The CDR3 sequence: CASSQDPFQPGQGTLGDYTF.